One and the same sample provided the 3 T cell receptor beta chains below, sequenced in a study of OX40 agonist ivuxolimab in advanced cancers. Only in-frame clones appear in the TCRdb table, and some are missing; sequencing was by immunoSEQ multiplex PCR. The sample has approximately 90,000 clones; 91% are singletons. This sample comprised CD4+ or CD8+ T cells sorted from blood, obtained in a trial of the OX40 agonist ivuxolimab. The origin of the receptors is an adult with an advanced solid tumor such as melanoma, head and neck, liver or kidney cancer.

The chain uses TRBV10-2 and TRBJ2-5, with D tentatively TRBD1 (7 bases). The CDR3 consists of 15 residues. Germline lookup yields CDR1 WSHSY and CDR2 SAAADI. V was trimmed by 2 bases and J by 5 bases, leaving 15 bases between them. The CDR3 spells CASSEIEGAGETQYF. In nucleotides, the CDR3 is TGCGCCAGCAGTGAGATAGAGGGGGCGGGGGAGACCCAGTACTTC.

The chain employs TRBV2 and TRBJ1-5; 12 nucleotides match TRBD1. Germline V lookup: CDR1 SNHLY, CDR2 FYNNEI. The CDR3 totals 15 residues. V shed 6 bases and J 6 bases; nucleotides not matched to a gene: 6. The CDR3 nucleotides are TGTGCCAGCAGGTGGGACAGGGGGCGCGGTCAGCCCCAGCATTTT. This translates into CASRWDRGRGQPQHF.

The CDR3: CASSLPGEGNNEQFF. CDR3 nucleotide sequence: TGCGCCAGCAGCTTGCCGGGAGAGGGAAACAATGAGCAGTTCTTC. This chain uses TRBV5-1 with TRBJ2-1; D is perhaps TRBD2 (6 bases). Germline V gene sequence: CDR1 SGHRS, CDR2 YFSETQ. The CDR3 length is 15 residues. V was trimmed by 1 base and J by 5 bases, leaving 13 bases between them.